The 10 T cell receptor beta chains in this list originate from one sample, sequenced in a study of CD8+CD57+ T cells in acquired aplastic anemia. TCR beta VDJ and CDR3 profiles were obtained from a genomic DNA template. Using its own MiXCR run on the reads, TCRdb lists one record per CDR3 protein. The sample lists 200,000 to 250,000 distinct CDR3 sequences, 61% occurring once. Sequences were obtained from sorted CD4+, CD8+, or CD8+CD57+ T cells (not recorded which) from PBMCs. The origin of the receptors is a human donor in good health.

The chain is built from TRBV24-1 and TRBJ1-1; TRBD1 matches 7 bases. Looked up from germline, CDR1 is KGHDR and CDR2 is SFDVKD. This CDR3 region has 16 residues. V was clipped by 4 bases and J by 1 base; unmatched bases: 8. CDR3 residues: CATSDHRGGPNTEAFF. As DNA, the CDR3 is TGTGCCACCAGTGACCACCGAGGGGGCCCGAACACTGAAGCTTTCTTT.

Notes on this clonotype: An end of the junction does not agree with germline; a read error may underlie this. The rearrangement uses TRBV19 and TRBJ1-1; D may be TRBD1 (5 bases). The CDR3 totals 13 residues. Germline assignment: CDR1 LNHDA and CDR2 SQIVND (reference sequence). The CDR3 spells CATGEQARTEAFF. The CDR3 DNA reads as TGCGCCACGGGGGAACAGGCGAGAACTGAAGCTTTCTTT.

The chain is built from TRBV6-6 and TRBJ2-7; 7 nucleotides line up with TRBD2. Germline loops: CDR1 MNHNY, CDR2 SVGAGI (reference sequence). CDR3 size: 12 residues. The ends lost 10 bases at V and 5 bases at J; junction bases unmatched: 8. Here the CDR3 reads CATRAGDDEQYF. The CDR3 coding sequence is TGTGCCACCCGGGCGGGGGACGACGAGCAGTACTTC.

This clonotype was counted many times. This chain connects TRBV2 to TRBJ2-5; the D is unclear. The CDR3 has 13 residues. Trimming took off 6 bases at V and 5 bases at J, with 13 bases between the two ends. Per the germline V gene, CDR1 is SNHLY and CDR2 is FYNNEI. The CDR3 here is CASRDGMWETQYF. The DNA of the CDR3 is TGTGCCAGCAGGGATGGGATGTGGGAGACCCAGTACTTC.

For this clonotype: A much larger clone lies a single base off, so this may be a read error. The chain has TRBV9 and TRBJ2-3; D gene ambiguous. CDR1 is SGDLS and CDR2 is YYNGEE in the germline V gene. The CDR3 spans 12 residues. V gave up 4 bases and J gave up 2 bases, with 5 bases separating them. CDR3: CASSRDTDTQYF. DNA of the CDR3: TGTGCCAGCAGCCGAGACACAGATACGCAGTATTTT. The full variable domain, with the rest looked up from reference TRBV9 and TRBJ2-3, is DSGVTQTPKHLITATGQRVTLRCSPRSGDLSVYWYQQSLDQGLQFLIQYYNGEERAKGNILERFSAQQFPDLHSELNLSSLELGDSALYFCASSRDTDTQYFGPGTRLTVL.

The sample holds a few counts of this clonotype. DNA of the CDR3: TGTGCCAGCAGCACTTCAGGGGGCACTGAAGCTTTCTTT. Encoded protein: CASSTSGGTEAFF. V is TRBV7-3 and J is TRBJ1-1; 7 bases align to TRBD1. This CDR3 has 13 residues. V trimming: 5 bases; J trimming: 4 bases; junction bases outside the gene matches: 4. The germline V gene encodes CDR1 SGHTA and CDR2 FQGTGA.

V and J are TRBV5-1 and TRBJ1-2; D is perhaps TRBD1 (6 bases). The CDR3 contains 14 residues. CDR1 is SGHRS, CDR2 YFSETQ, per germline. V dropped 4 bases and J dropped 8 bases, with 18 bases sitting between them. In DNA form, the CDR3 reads TGCGCCAGCAGCGCCGATCAGGGGATAGGAGGCTACACCTTC. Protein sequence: CASSADQGIGGYTF.

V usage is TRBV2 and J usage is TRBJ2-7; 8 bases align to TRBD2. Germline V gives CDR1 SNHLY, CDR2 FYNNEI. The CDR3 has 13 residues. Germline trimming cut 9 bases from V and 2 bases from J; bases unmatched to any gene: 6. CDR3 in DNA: TGTGCCAGTGTGGACGGGGGGGCCTACGAGCAGTACTTC. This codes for CASVDGGAYEQYF.

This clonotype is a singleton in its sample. The CDR3 DNA reads TGTGCCAGTAGCCTGACTAGCGAGTACTTC. Amino acids: CASSLTSEYF. The chain has TRBV19 and TRBJ2-5; TRBD2 agrees at 8 bases. Germline V gene data show CDR1 as LNHDA and CDR2 as SQIVND (reference sequence). V shed 6 bases, J shed 12 bases, and the junction held 3 bases outside the gene matches. The CDR3 consists of 10 residues.

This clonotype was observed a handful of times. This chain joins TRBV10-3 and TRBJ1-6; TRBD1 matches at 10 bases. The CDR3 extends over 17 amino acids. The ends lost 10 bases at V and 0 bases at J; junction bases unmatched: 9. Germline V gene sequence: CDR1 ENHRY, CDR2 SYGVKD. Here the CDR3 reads CATKRDRGGSYNSPLHF. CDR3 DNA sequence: TGTGCCACCAAGAGGGACAGGGGTGGCTCCTATAATTCACCCCTCCACTTT.